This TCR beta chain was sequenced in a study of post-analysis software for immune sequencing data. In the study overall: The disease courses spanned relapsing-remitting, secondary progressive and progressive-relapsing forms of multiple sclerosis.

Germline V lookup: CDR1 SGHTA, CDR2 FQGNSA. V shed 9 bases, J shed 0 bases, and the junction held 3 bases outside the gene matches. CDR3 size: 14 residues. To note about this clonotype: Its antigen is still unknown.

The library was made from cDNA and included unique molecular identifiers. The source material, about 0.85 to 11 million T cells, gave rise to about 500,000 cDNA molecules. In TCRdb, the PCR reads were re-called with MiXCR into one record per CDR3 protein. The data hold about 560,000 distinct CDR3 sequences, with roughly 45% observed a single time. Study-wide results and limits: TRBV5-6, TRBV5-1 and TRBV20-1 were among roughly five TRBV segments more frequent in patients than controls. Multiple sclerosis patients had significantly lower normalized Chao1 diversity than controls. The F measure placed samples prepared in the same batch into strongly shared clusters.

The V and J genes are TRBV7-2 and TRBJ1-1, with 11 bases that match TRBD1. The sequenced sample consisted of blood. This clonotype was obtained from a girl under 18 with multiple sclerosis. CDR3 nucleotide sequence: TGTGCCAGTGGACAGGGGGCTGTGAACACTGAAGCTTTCTTT. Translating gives CASGQGAVNTEAFF.